What follows describes a single T cell receptor beta chain. The specificity of this receptor is unknown. Base qualities are not recorded, but no much larger clone differs from it by a single base. The data stem from a study of T cell responses to AZD1222 COVID-19 vaccine listed by TCRdb under 2021. Looking at the study overall: AZD1222 recipients with second doses at about 4 weeks or about 12 weeks were pooled, because spike-specific TCR depth and breadth did not differ between schedules. TCR sequencing covered 230 to 250 trial participants: nearly 210 given two doses of AZD1222 and some 25 given two doses of MenACWY control vaccine. Trial participants were enrolled by age into subgroups of 18-55, 56-69 and 70-plus years, and about 150, 27 and 61 TCR-sequenced participants, respectively, were included in these subgroups.

This sample's time point label indicates: baseline before first vaccination. Vaccinee samples came from UK trials COV001 and COV002, including a single-blind randomized controlled phase 2/3 trial of AZD1222 (ChAdOx1 nCoV-19) in healthy adults. For TCRbeta chain sequencing, PBMC samples from trial participants were taken at day 0 and at day 28 after the second dose. The CDR3 regions of human TCRbeta chains were subjected to immunosequencing. Per the original workflow: TCRs in the repertoires were matched against a reference library of SARS-CoV-2-specific TCRs that had been generated with the MIRA antigen-specificity platform. Breadth was defined as the fraction of unique TCRs that were SARS-CoV-2-associated. Depth was defined as the fraction of total T cells that were SARS-CoV-2-associated. Using the MIRA data, every spike-specific TCR was mapped to the spike region that the TCR reacted to and assigned to either a CD4 or a CD8 class. Log10-transformed breadth and depth values were compared by one-way ANOVA with Sidak's multiple comparisons tests. TCRdb limited this immuneACCESS table to in-frame rearrangements with V and J called. A share of clones is missing; checked studies link under half to unresolved V genes, and the rest is unexplained. That table supplies the V and J calls and clone size; D and trimming were determined from the DNA. Recorded for this sample are roughly 120,000 clones; 87% of them occurred a single time. The top ten constitute approximately 10% of the sample.

General study outcomes and caveats: After two AZD1222 doses, spike-specific TCR breadth and depth were significantly higher than at day 0 and than in MenACWY recipients. Participants were mostly white British and included more females than males, and it was suggested by the authors that clonal diversity may have been underestimated. Epitopes outside the regions mutated in the B.1.351 and B.1.1.7 variants were reportedly recognized by nearly half of the unique spike-specific TCRs. The 56-69-year group was small, and its depth increase did not reach significance, likely because of low power. Because no samples from the day 14 peak response were available, repertoires could be characterized only after the peak T cell response. The vaccine-associated CD4 TCRs covered the entire spike protein, and the dominant responses fell in regions 160-218 and 743-854. Conclusions about previously exposed vaccinees were limited because only a handful of AZD1222 recipients were SARS-CoV-2 seropositive at baseline.

CDR1 and CDR2, per the germline V gene, are SNHLY and FYNNEI. Ends trimmed: V by 7 bases, J by 6 bases; bases unmatched to a gene: 5. The CDR3 goes from the cysteine to the phenylalanine over 13 residues. Only CDR3 DNA remains: 39 bases, in frame from the first base. The clonotype was recovered from an adult in good health. The starting material was peripheral blood, obtained on day 0 of AZD1222 vaccination. The rearranged segments are TRBV2 and TRBJ2-1; TRBD2 matches 8 bases in the middle. The sequenced DNA: TGTGCCAGCATTACCGGGACTAGCAATGAGCAGTTCTTC. Its translation reads: CASITGTSNEQFF.